A single sample gave rise to the 14 T cell receptor beta chains below, sequenced in a study of control samples from healthy donors and cancer patients. TCRdb's copy holds only in-frame clones and misses some; the assay was immunoSEQ multiplex PCR. The sample consists of tens of thousands of clones, about 89% of them appearing once. Sequenced input: blood. The receptors shown here come from a woman aged 55-70 years in good health.

The V and J genes are TRBV3-1 (or the pseudogene TRBV3-2) and TRBJ2-1, with TRBD2 as a possible D gene (6 bases). The V and J ends lost 1 base and 8 bases respectively, with 24 bases between them. The CDR3 covers 18 residues. Germline assignment: CDR1 LGHDT and CDR2 YNNKEL (reference sequence). The DNA for the CDR3 is TGTGCCAGCAGCCAAGGGGGGGTTCACCGGGGCCCCCGGGATGAGCAGTTCTTC. It codes for CASSQGGVHRGPRDEQFF.

The chain employs TRBV21-1 and TRBJ2-7. TRBV21-1 is a known pseudogene. The CDR3 spans 13 residues. CDR3 in DNA: TGTGCCAGCAGCTTCCTCACCCCTTACGAGCAGTACTTC. Protein sequence: CASSFLTPYEQYF.

Points on this clone: One end of the junction is discordant with germline, which a read error may explain. The V and J genes are TRBV6-4 and TRBJ2-2, with 7 bases matching TRBD2. CDR1 MRHNA and CDR2 SNTAGT come from the germline V gene. The CDR3 is 14 amino acids. The CDR3, as DNA: TGTGCCAGCAGCCCCCGGTGGCGGGAGAGGGGAGCTGTTTTT. This sequence encodes CASSPRWRERGAVF.

V usage is TRBV2 and J usage is TRBJ2-3; D remains unclear. There are 13 residues in the CDR3. The V gene's germline CDR1 is SNHLY and CDR2 FYNNEI. Trimming took off 4 bases at V and 5 bases at J, with 10 bases between the two ends. The CDR3 sequence is CASSAQILDTQYF. CDR3 in DNA: TGTGCCAGCAGTGCCCAAATACTAGATACGCAGTATTTT.

The chain employs TRBV4-1 and TRBJ1-5, with TRBD1 identical over 7 bases. V lost 4 bases and J lost 1; bases outside the gene matches: 4. Looked up from germline, CDR1 is MGHRA and CDR2 is YSYEKL. The CDR3 is made up of 15 amino acids. The CDR3: CASSLEGASNQPQHF. The CDR3 DNA reads TGCGCCAGCAGCCTGGAGGGGGCGAGCAATCAGCCCCAGCATTTT.

The chain links TRBV21-1 to TRBJ1-5; the listed D gene, TRBD1, was not tested against the DNA. TRBV21-1 is annotated as a pseudogene. The CDR3 sequence is 14 residues long. The DNA of the CDR3 is TGTGCCAGCAGCACGCGACAGACAGGTCAGCCCCAGCATTTT. Its translation: CASSTRQTGQPQHF.

This rearrangement joins TRBV28 to TRBJ2-7; a weak D match, TRBD2 (7 bases). Germline V gives CDR1 MDHEN, CDR2 SYDVKM. With 10 bases removed from V and 5 bases from J, the gap between germline ends came to 18 bases. This CDR3 is built from 13 residues. DNA of the CDR3: TGTGCCACCACGAGGGGGGGGTCCAACGAGCAGTACTTC. This translates into CATTRGGSNEQYF. The entire variable domain, with the rest obtained from reference TRBV28 and TRBJ2-7, is as follows: DVKVTQSSRYLVKRTGEKVFLECVQDMDHENMFWYRQDPGLGLRLIYFSYDVKMKEKGDIPEGYSVSREKKERFSLILESASTNQTSMYLCATTRGGSNEQYFGPGTRLTVT.

The rearrangement joins TRBV7-6 to TRBJ2-2, with 8 nucleotides matching TRBD1. Trimming took 1 base from V and 3 from J; bases not matched to a gene: 4. Germline CDR1 reads SGHVS; CDR2 reads FNYEAQ. The CDR3 runs 16 residues. DNA for the CDR3: TGTGCCAGCAGCTTAGGGCGGACAGGGCACACCGGGGAGCTGTTTTTT. This codes for CASSLGRTGHTGELFF. The full variable domain, with the rest looked up from reference TRBV7-6 and TRBJ2-2, is GAGVSQSPRYKVTKRGQDVALRCDPISGHVSLYWYRQALGQGPEFLTYFNYEAQQDKSGLPNDRFSAERPEGSISTLTIQRTEQRDSAMYRCASSLGRTGHTGELFFGEGSRLTVL.

V and J are TRBV18 and TRBJ2-7, with TRBD2 as a possible D gene (5 bases). The V end was cut by 3 bases, the J end by 4 bases, with 13 bases between. CDR1 and CDR2 from the germline V gene are KGHSH and LQKENI. This CDR3 has 14 residues. The CDR3 DNA is TGTGCCAGCTCACCTAGAGGAGGTCCATACGAGCAGTACTTC. The encoded protein is CASSPRGGPYEQYF.

The chain carries TRBV10-3 and TRBJ1-3, with D possibly being TRBD1 (6 bases). The length of the CDR3 is 15 residues. With 3 bases removed from V and 0 bases from J, the gap between germline ends came to 9 bases. CDR1 is ENHRY, CDR2 SYGVKD, per germline. The CDR3 DNA follows: TGTGCCATCAGTGACGGACAGAGCTCTGGAAACACCATATATTTT. Amino acid sequence: CAISDGQSSGNTIYF.

The chain carries TRBV19 and TRBJ1-1; TRBD1 matches at 8 bases. There are 16 residues in the CDR3. The V and J ends lost 2 bases and 4 bases, in that order; junction bases with no gene match: 9. CDR1 and CDR2 from the germline V gene are LNHDA and SQIVND (reference sequence). CDR3 sequence (DNA): TGTGCCAGTAGTATATACGTTTGGGACAGGAGCACTGAAGCTTTCTTT. Amino acid sequence: CASSIYVWDRSTEAFF.

This clone was seen only once. This chain uses TRBV10-3 with TRBJ1-1; 7 positions match TRBD1. Trimming took 5 bases from V and 0 from J; bases not matched to a gene: 6. Germline loops: CDR1 ENHRY, CDR2 SYGVKD. This CDR3 is 15 amino acids long. The CDR3 nucleotides are TGTGCCATCAGTCCTACAGGGGCCGTGAACACTGAAGCTTTCTTT. It encodes CAISPTGAVNTEAFF.

The CDR3 DNA follows: TGTGCCAGCAGAAAGCCCAGGGACGAGCAGTACTTC. Translated, it gives CASRKPRDEQYF. The V and J genes are TRBV12-3 or TRBV12-4 and TRBJ2-7; possible D gene TRBD1, 5 bases. V was cut by 6 bases and J by 5 bases, with 11 bases left in between. The CDR3 runs 12 residues.

This rearrangement joins TRBV9 to TRBJ2-2; unclear D gene. This CDR3 has 15 amino acids. CDR1 and CDR2 (germline): SGDLS, YYNGEE. Deletions cut 2 bases from V and 3 bases from J, with 11 bases between. This chain's CDR3 is CASSVTSAYTGELFF. DNA of the CDR3: TGTGCCAGCAGCGTTACGTCAGCCTACACCGGGGAGCTGTTTTTT.